This T cell receptor beta chain was retrieved from a study of blood T cell repertoires in COVID-19. Per germline, CDR1 MNHEY and CDR2 SVGEGT. The CDR3 has 14 residues. J lost 9 bases, V lost 6 bases, and 6 bases had no gene match. How the authors handled the data: Cell counts per sample came from amplifying reference gene primers. Repertoires were generated with immunoSEQ multiplex PCR, while TCRdb's copy carries only in-frame clones and drops some. The V and J calls and clone size are taken from that table; D and trimming were inferred from the DNA. The table lists fewer than 350,000 clones, about four fifths of them singletons.

The genes are TRBV6-2 or TRBV6-3 and TRBJ2-1; TRBD2 aligns across 12 bases. The TCR sequence derives from a woman aged 55-70 years with active or convalescent COVID-19. Sample: peripheral blood. Here the CDR3 DNA reads TGTGCCAGCAGCAGACTAGCGGGAGCGGCTGAGCAGTTCTTC. This sequence encodes CASSRLAGAAEQFF.